This T cell receptor (beta chain) was sequenced in a study of glioma-infiltrating T cells. Study summary: Glioblastomas were WHO grade IV, sampled at first diagnosis; low-grade were grade II.

In germline, CDR1 is MGHRA, CDR2 YSYEKL. The CDR3 runs 17 residues. About this clonotype: An end of the junction does not agree with germline; a read error may underlie this.

TCR alpha and beta CDR3 regions were amplified from RNA using iRepertoire nested multiplex PCR. TCRdb fed the multiplex PCR reads into MiXCR, producing one record per CDR3 protein. This sample has a few hundred thousand distinct CDR3 sequences; approximately 42% occur once, and the top ten carry 12%. The source of this sequence is a human donor with low-grade glioma or glioblastoma, undergoing nonglioma brain surgery, or in good health (not recorded which). Sequenced material: glioma tissue, nonneoplastic brain tissue, or PBMCs (not recorded which). The chain combines TRBV4-1 with TRBJ2-3; 9 bases align to TRBD2. DNA of the CDR3: TGCGCCAGCAGCCATTCTCTTCTAGCGGGAATTGATGATACGAAGTATTTT. Protein sequence: CASSHSLLAGIDDTKYF.